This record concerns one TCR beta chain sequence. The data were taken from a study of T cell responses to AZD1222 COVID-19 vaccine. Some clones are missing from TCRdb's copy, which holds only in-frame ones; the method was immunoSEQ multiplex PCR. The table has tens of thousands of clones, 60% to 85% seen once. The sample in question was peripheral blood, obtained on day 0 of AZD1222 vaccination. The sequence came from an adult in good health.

The CDR3 reads CASIRDRGETQYF. In nucleotides, the CDR3 is TGTGCCAGCATCCGGGACAGGGGCGAGACCCAGTACTTC. The chain joins TRBV6-5 to TRBJ2-5, with 10 positions matching TRBD1. Germline loops: CDR1 MNHEY, CDR2 SVGAGI. This CDR3 comprises 13 residues. With V trimmed by 7 bases and J by 5 bases, 4 bases remained unmatched.